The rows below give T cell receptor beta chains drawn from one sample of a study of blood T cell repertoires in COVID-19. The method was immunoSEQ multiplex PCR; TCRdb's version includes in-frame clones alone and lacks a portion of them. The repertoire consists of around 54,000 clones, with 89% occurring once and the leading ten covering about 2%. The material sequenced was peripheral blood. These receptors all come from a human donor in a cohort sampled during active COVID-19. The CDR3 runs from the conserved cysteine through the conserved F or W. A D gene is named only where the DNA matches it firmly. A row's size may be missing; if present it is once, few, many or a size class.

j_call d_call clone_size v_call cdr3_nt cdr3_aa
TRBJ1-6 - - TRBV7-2 TGTGCCAGCAGCCCCCGCAGGGCGCGTCCTAATTCACCCCTCCACTTT CASSPRRARPNSPLHF
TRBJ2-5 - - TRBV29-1 TGCAGCGTTGATGGCCTGCCCCAAGAGACCCAGTACTTC CSVDGLPQETQYF
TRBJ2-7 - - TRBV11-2 TGTGCCAGCAGCTTAAGCTTATACGAGCAGTACTTC CASSLSLYEQYF
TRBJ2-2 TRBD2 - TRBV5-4 TGTGCCAGCAGCTCCCGTTATTTCCGAACGGGGGGTAACACCGGGGAGCTGTTTTTT CASSSRYFRTGGNTGELFF
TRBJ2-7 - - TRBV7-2 TGTGCCAGCAGCTTCCCGGGTCTCTCCTACGAGCAGTACTTC CASSFPGLSYEQYF
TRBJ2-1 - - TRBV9 TGTGCCAGCAGCGCAATACAGGGGCGGGGTGAGCAGTTCTTC CASSAIQGRGEQFF
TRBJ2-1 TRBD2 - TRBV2 TGTGCCAGCAGACCCACTAGCGCGTACAATGAGCAGTTCTTC CASRPTSAYNEQFF
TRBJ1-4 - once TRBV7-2 TGTGCCAGCAAACTCTCGGACACAAATGAAAAACTGTTTTTT CASKLSDTNEKLFF
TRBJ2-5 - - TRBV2 TGTGCCAGCGGGCTCGCTGGGGAGACCCAGTACTTC CASGLAGETQYF
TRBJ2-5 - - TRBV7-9 TGTGCCAGCAGCCCCGGCTCTAGTGGACAAGAGACCCAGTACTTC CASSPGSSGQETQYF
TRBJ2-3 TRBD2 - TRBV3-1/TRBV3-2 TGTGCCAGCAGCTCCGGGACTAGCCGTACAGATACGCAGTATTTT CASSSGTSRTDTQYF
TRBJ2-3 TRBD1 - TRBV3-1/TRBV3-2 TGTGCCAGCAGCCAAAGGCAGGGGGCCGTCACAGATACGCAGTATTTT CASSQRQGAVTDTQYF
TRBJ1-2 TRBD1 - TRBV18 TGTGCCAGCTCACCAATGGGGACAGGGTTGGATGGCTACACCTTC CASSPMGTGLDGYTF
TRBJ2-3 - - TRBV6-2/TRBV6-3 TGTGCCAGCAGTTACTCACGAGGCACAGATACGCAGTATTTT CASSYSRGTDTQYF
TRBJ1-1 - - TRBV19 TGTGCCAGTAGTATAGAGGGGGGTGAAGCTTTCTTT CASSIEGGEAFF
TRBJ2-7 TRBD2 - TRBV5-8 TGTGCCAGCAGCTTGCGGGGGGGCTACGAGCAGTACTTC CASSLRGGYEQYF
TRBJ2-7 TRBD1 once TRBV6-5 TGTGCCAGCAGTTCGCTCGACAGGGTCTACGAGCAGTACTTC CASSSLDRVYEQYF
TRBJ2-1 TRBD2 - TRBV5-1 TGCGCCAGCAGCCCCCCTTGGACTAGCGGCGTGTACAATGAGCAGTTCTTC CASSPPWTSGVYNEQFF
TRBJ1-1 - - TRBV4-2 TGTGCCAGCAGCCAAGATGGGGCAGTACTAGCTGCTTTCTTT CASSQDGAVLAAFF
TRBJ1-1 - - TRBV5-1 TGCGCCAGCAGCCCCCTGGGCGAGAACACTGAAGCTTTCTTT CASSPLGENTEAFF
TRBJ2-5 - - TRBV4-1 TGCGCCAGCAGCCAAGGGGTGGCCAGGGGAGGGGAGACCCAGTACTTC CASSQGVARGGETQYF
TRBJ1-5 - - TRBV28 TGTGCCAGCACGGGGGGGGAACAGCCCCAGCATTTT CASTGGEQPQHF
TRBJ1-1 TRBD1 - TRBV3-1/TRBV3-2 TGTGCCAGCAGCGCCCAACAGGGGGATGACACTGAAGCTTTCTTT CASSAQQGDDTEAFF
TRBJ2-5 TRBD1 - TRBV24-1 TGTGCCACCAGTGATCCAGGGACAGCTCAAGAGACCCAGTACTTC CATSDPGTAQETQYF
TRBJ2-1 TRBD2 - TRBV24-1 TGTGCCACCAGTGAACCTAGCGGGAGGGCCGGGTACAATGAGCAGTTCTTC CATSEPSGRAGYNEQFF
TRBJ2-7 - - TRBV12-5 TGTGCTAGTGGCACGACAGGATTTGGGTACGAGCAGTACTTC CASGTTGFGYEQYF
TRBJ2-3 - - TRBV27 TGTGCCAGCAGTTTAGGGCGGGGTGGCCCGAATACGCAGTATTTT CASSLGRGGPNTQYF
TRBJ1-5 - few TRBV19 TGTGCCAGTAGTCAGTATAGCAATCAGCCCCAGCATTTT CASSQYSNQPQHF
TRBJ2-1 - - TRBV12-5 TGTGCTAGTGGTTTGGGGACTTTGACCTCTAATGAGCAGTTCTTC CASGLGTLTSNEQFF
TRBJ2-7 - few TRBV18 TGTGCCAGCTCTTCTTCCTACGAGCAGTACTTC CASSSSYEQYF
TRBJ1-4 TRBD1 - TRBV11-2 TGTGCCAGCAGCTGGGAACAGGGGAATAAACTGTTTTTT CASSWEQGNKLFF
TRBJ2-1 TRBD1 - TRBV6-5 TGTGCCAGCAGGGGTGACAGGGACCCTTACAATGAGCAGTTCTTC CASRGDRDPYNEQFF
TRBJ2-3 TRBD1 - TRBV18 TGTGCCAGCTCACAACTGACAGGGGGTGAAAGTACGCAGTATTTT CASSQLTGGESTQYF
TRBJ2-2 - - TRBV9 TGTGCCAGCAACCCGACAGACCTAAACACCGGGGAGCTGTTTTTT CASNPTDLNTGELFF
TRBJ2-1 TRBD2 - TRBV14 TGTGCCAGCAGCCACCTAGCGGGAGCCTACAATGAGCAGTTCTTC CASSHLAGAYNEQFF
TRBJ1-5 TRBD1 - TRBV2 TGTGCCAGCAGTGGGATGGACAGGGGTTATGATCAGCCCCAGCATTTT CASSGMDRGYDQPQHF
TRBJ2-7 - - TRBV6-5 TGTGCCAGCAGTCAGGCCGACTACGAGCAGTACTTC CASSQADYEQYF
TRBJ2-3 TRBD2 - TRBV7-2 TGTGCCAGCAGCTTAGCGGCTAGCGGGGTTGTAGATACGCAGTATTTT CASSLAASGVVDTQYF
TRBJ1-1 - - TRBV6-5 TGTGCCAGCAGTTACTCAGGGGCGGGAGCTGAAGCTTTCTTT CASSYSGAGAEAFF
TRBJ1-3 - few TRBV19 TGTGCCAGGAACGAGGAACCGCGCTCTGGAAACACCATATATTTT CARNEEPRSGNTIYF
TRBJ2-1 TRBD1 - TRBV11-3 TGTGCCAGCAGCTCCGGACCGGGACAGGGTCTCGGAAATGAGCAGTTCTTC CASSSGPGQGLGNEQFF
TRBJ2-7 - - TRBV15 TGTGCCACCAGCAACCGGGACTTTGCCTACGAGCAGTACTTC CATSNRDFAYEQYF
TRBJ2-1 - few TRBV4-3 TGCGCCAGCAGCCAAGATAGGCAGGGTTACTACAATGAGCAGTTCTTC CASSQDRQGYYNEQFF
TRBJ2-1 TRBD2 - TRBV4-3 TGCGCCAGCAGCCAAGATGAAGCGGGAGGGTACAATGAGCAGTTCTTC CASSQDEAGGYNEQFF
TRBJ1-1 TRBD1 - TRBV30 TGTGCCTGGAGACCTAGACGAGGGACAGCCGGAATGGTAGCTTTCTTT CAWRPRRGTAGMVAFF
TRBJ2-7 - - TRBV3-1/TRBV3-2 TGTGCCAGCAGCCAATTCGGAGGAGGCTACGAGCAGTACTTC CASSQFGGGYEQYF
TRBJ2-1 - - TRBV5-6 TGTGCCAGCAGACCGGGAAACTACAATGAGCAGTTCTTC CASRPGNYNEQFF
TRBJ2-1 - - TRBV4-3 TGCGCCAGCAGCCAAGATCGGATAGCGGTCAATGAGCAGTTCTTC CASSQDRIAVNEQFF
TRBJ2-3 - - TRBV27 TGTGCCAGCAGTCATTCAGGGTTGGGAACGCAGTATTTT CASSHSGLGTQYF
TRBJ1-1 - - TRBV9 TGTGCCAGCAGCGAAAACAGGGTTGGGACTGAAGCTTTCTTT CASSENRVGTEAFF
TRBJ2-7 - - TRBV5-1 TGCGCCAGCAGCTTGGTCCAATCCTACGAGCAGTACTTC CASSLVQSYEQYF
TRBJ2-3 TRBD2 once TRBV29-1 TGCAGCGTTGCGACTAGCGGTACGCAGTATTTT CSVATSGTQYF
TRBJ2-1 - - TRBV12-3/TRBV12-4 TGTGCCAGCATCATTAGACCTCGGGGTGAGCAGTTCTTC CASIIRPRGEQFF
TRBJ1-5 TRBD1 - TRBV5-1 TGCGCCAGCAGCTTGGGACAGGGGGTAAATCAGCCCCAGCATTTT CASSLGQGVNQPQHF
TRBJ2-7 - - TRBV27 TGTGCCAGCACTCCCCTGGCAGGCTCCTACGAGCAGTACTTC CASTPLAGSYEQYF
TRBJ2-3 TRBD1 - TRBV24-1 TGTGCCACCAGTGACTATGGACAGGGGACGACAGATACGCAGTATTTT CATSDYGQGTTDTQYF
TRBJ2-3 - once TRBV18 TGTGCCAGCTCACCCATTGAGGATACGCAGTATTTT CASSPIEDTQYF